The TCR beta chain described here comes from a study of T cell responses to AZD1222 COVID-19 vaccine (dated by TCRdb to the early 2020s). At the level of the whole study: AZD1222 recipients with second doses at about 4 weeks or about 12 weeks were pooled, because spike-specific TCR depth and breadth did not differ between schedules. TCR sequencing covered more than 230 trial participants: some 210 given two doses of AZD1222 and some 25 given two doses of MenACWY control vaccine. Trial participants were enrolled by age into 18-55, 56-69 and 70-plus year subgroups, with roughly 160, 29 and 62 TCR-sequenced participants respectively. General study outcomes and caveats: In the small 56-69-year group, the increase in depth fell short of significance, most likely because of low power. Only a handful of AZD1222 recipients were SARS-CoV-2 seropositive at baseline, limiting conclusions about previously exposed vaccinees. Nearly half of unique spike-specific TCRs reportedly recognized epitopes outside regions mutated in the B.1.351 and B.1.1.7 variants. Vaccine-associated CD4 TCRs spanned the whole spike protein, with dominant responses in regions 160-218 and 743-854. After two AZD1222 doses, both the breadth and the depth of spike-specific TCRs were significantly higher than at day 0 and than in MenACWY recipients. Participants were mostly white British and included more females than males, and it was suggested by the authors that clonal diversity may have been underestimated. Because no samples from the day 14 peak response were available, repertoires could be characterized only after the peak T cell response.

What the time point label conveys for this sample: baseline before first vaccination. Samples from vaccinated people were obtained from the UK trials COV001 and COV002, which included a single-blind randomized controlled phase 2/3 trial of AZD1222 (ChAdOx1 nCoV-19) in healthy adults. Trial participant PBMC samples were collected at day 0 and day 28 after the second dose for TCRbeta chain sequencing. Deletion took 0 bases off V and 0 bases off J, with a span of 10 bases between the germline ends. CDR1 and CDR2, per the germline V gene, are SGDLS and YYNGEE. The CDR3 covers 16 residues, taking in both the cysteine and the phenylalanine. Of the read, only the CDR3 DNA is kept; its 48 bases are in frame from base 1. Note on this clone: Its antigen remains unidentified. Per-base quality was not reported, and no clone a single base away is much larger than it.

The CDR3 regions of human TCRbeta chains were analyzed by immunosequencing. The authors' analysis ran thus. TCRs in the repertoires were compared against a reference library of SARS-CoV-2-specific TCRs that had been generated with the MIRA antigen-specificity platform. Breadth was defined as the fraction of unique TCRs that were SARS-CoV-2-associated, and depth was defined as the fraction of total T cells that were SARS-CoV-2-associated. Using the MIRA data, every spike-specific TCR was mapped to the spike region that the TCR reacted to and assigned to either a CD4 or a CD8 class. Log10-transformed breadth and depth values were compared by one-way ANOVA with Sidak's multiple comparisons tests. This is the immuneACCESS table as TCRdb keeps it, with only in-frame sequences that have V and J called. A part of the clones is gone; compared with another copy, unresolved V genes explain less than half, and the rest is unexplained. V, J and clone size were drawn from that table, and D and trimming were deduced from the DNA. The sample data list about 95,000 clones, and roughly 89% of these were observed just once. Jointly, the top ten make up roughly 3.7% of the sample.

The chain is made from TRBV9 and TRBJ1-3; no D gene is confidently identified. This sample comprised peripheral blood, obtained on day 0 of AZD1222 vaccination. The receptor was derived from an adult in good health. The sequenced DNA: TGTGCCAGCAGCGTAGCTCCAGGCAACTCTGGAAACACCATATATTTT. This encodes CASSVAPGNSGNTIYF.